Following are 10 T cell receptor beta chains from one sample sequenced in a study of blood T cell repertoires in COVID-19. TCRdb's table, derived via immunoSEQ multiplex PCR, lists solely in-frame clones and lacks some. The sample records about 150,000 clones, roughly 90% being singletons. The sequencing sample was made of peripheral blood. These receptors were collected from a man aged 55 to 69 with acute or convalescent COVID-19.

This chain uses TRBV6-6 with TRBJ1-1; D is undetermined. Germline CDR1 is MNHNY and CDR2 is SVGAGI (reference sequence). V was clipped by 6 bases and J by 1 base, with 6 bases between them. The CDR3 length is 12 residues. CDR3 nucleotides: TGTGCCAGCAGCATCAAGAACACTGAAGCTTTCTTT. Protein sequence: CASSIKNTEAFF.

This rearrangement joins TRBV4-2 to TRBJ1-2, with a weak D call TRBD1 (5 bases). Deletions cut 0 bases from V and 4 bases from J, with 18 bases between. This CDR3 region has 17 residues. Germline V gene lookup returns CDR1 LGHNA and CDR2 YNFKEQ. The DNA for the CDR3 is TGTGCCAGCAGCCAAGATGGGTTGGCGGGGCTTGTCTATGGCTACACCTTC. Translated: CASSQDGLAGLVYGYTF.

This chain uses TRBV5-4 with TRBJ1-1; TRBD1 might be the D (5 bases). Per germline, CDR1 SGHNT and CDR2 YYREEE (reference sequence). The CDR3 sequence is 14 residues long. V was cut by 0 bases and J by 5 bases, with 11 bases left in between. CDR3 residues: CASSLGGEGTEAFF. DNA of the CDR3: TGTGCCAGCAGCTTGGGAGGGGAGGGAACTGAAGCTTTCTTT.

This clone was found a few times. This chain connects TRBV14 to TRBJ1-2; no clear D gene. Germline lookup yields CDR1 SGHDN and CDR2 FVKESK. Trimming removed 1 base at V and 2 bases at J, with 8 bases between. The length of the CDR3 is 14 residues. CDR3 region: CASSQADKNYGYTF. The CDR3 nucleotides read TGTGCCAGCAGCCAAGCCGACAAAAACTATGGCTACACCTTC.

This clone was counted a few times. The rearrangement links TRBV29-1 to TRBJ1-5; D call uncertain. The CDR3 totals 13 residues. Germline V lookup: CDR1 SQVTM, CDR2 ANQGSEA. V was shortened by 7 bases and J by 3 bases, with 13 bases between the two germline ends. The CDR3: CSAKTDYNQPQHF. For the CDR3, the DNA is TGCAGCGCCAAAACGGACTACAATCAGCCCCAGCATTTT.

J is TRBJ2-3 and V is TRBV15; 9 nucleotides line up with TRBD1. Looked up from germline, CDR1 is LNHNV and CDR2 is YYDKDF (reference sequence). V was pared by 5 bases and J by 3 bases, with 6 bases of the junction left unmatched. CDR3 length: 15 residues. The CDR3 nucleotides read TGTGCCACCAGCGTCCGACAGGGGGATACAGATACGCAGTATTTT. Amino acids: CATSVRQGDTDTQYF. Based on the CDR3 plus reference TRBV15 and TRBJ2-3, the full variable domain is DAMVIQNPRYQVTQFGKPVTLSCSQTLNHNVMYWYQQKSSQAPKLLFHYYDKDFNNEADTPDNFQSRRPNTSFCFLDIRSPGLGDTAMYLCATSVRQGDTDTQYFGPGTRLTVL.

This CDR3 is CASGYFGTSSEYEQYF. DNA of the CDR3: TGTGCTAGTGGTTATTTTGGGACTAGCTCAGAATACGAGCAGTACTTC. The V gene is TRBV12-5, the J gene TRBJ2-7, with 9 bases lining up with TRBD2. After removal of 4 bases from V and 4 bases from J, the junction contained 11 bases not matched to a gene. CDR3 length: 16 residues. CDR1 is LGHNT and CDR2 is FRNRAP in the germline V gene.

The rearrangement uses TRBV6-6 and TRBJ1-6, with D unresolved. V was trimmed by 2 bases and J by 10 bases, leaving 9 bases between them. The CDR3 is made up of 13 amino acids. Looked up from germline, CDR1 is MNHNY and CDR2 is SVGAGI (reference sequence). CDR3 sequence: CASSYIAGSPLHF. The CDR3 region has the DNA TGTGCCAGCAGTTACATCGCGGGGTCACCCCTCCACTTT.

The DNA for the CDR3 is TGCGCCAGCAGCCAAACTACTTACGAGCAGTACTTC. Protein sequence: CASSQTTYEQYF. This chain uses TRBV5-1 with TRBJ2-7; D not certain. The germline V gene encodes CDR1 SGHRS and CDR2 YFSETQ. This CDR3 spans 12 amino acids. V lost 4 bases and J lost 4, with 9 bases in between.

This rearrangement joins TRBV7-9 to TRBJ1-5; D is ambiguous. The CDR3 extends over 16 amino acids. V was shortened by 1 base and J by 4 bases, with 14 bases between the two germline ends. Germline loops: CDR1 SEHNR, CDR2 FQNEAQ (reference sequence). This CDR3 reads CASSLGSSGRNQPQHF. CDR3 DNA: TGTGCCAGCAGCTTAGGATCGTCAGGTCGTAATCAGCCCCAGCATTTT.